Presented here are 28 T cell receptor beta chains from one specimen sequenced in a study of spatial heterogeneity in lung cancer. TCRdb called the 5' RACE reads again in MiXCR, with one record for every CDR3 protein. The data show about 120,000 distinct CDR3 sequences, with 9.5% to 15% seen just once and 15% to 20% held by the top ten. The time point denotes: blood at routine non-recurrence follow-up after resection. Whole RNA, isolated from tumor, nontumor lung or frozen PBMC, was sequenced without prior sorting. The sequences come from PBMCs, collected at follow-up. The receptor set was obtained from a male donor with early-stage non-small cell lung cancer.

This clonotype was detected many times. The CDR3 loop reads CASSEAQVIRGQPQHF. The CDR3 DNA sequence: TGTGCCAGCAGTGAAGCGCAGGTCATAAGGGGTCAGCCCCAGCATTTT. This rearrangement joins TRBV2 to TRBJ1-5; D may be TRBD1 (5 bases). CDR3 length: 16 residues. Germline V CDR1 and CDR2: SNHLY, FYNNEI. V dropped 0 bases and J dropped 6 bases, with 15 bases sitting between them.

This clonotype showed up just a few times. The genes are TRBV3-1 and TRBJ1-6; TRBD1 is a possible D gene (6 bases). The CDR3 is made up of 16 amino acids. Germline-derived CDR1 and CDR2 are LGHDT and YNNKEL (reference sequence). V lost 1 base to trimming and J lost 9 bases, with 16 bases between them. CDR3 loop: CASSQVLAGVISPLHF. CDR3 coding DNA: TGTGCCAGCAGCCAAGTTCTGGCAGGGGTTATTTCACCCCTCCACTTT.

This clonotype was seen at least ten times. This chain links TRBV5-1 with TRBJ1-2; 8 positions match TRBD1. Germline V gene sequence: CDR1 SGHRS, CDR2 YFSETQ. V dropped 2 bases and J dropped 8; count of bases not matched to a gene: 8. The CDR3 contains 14 residues. CDR3 residues: CASSFLQGEDGYTF. CDR3 bases: TGCGCCAGCAGCTTTTTACAGGGGGAGGACGGCTACACCTTC.

This clonotype showed up many times. The J gene is TRBJ2-3, the V gene TRBV29-1, with D unresolved. Trimming removed 3 bases at V and 15 bases at J, with 13 bases between. Germline V gene sequence: CDR1 SQVTM, CDR2 ANQGSEA. The CDR3 consists of 10 residues. The CDR3 protein is CSVEYLTLYF. CDR3 nucleotide sequence: TGCAGCGTTGAGTACCTTACGCTCTATTTT.

In DNA, the CDR3 is TGCAGTGCTAGAGATGTGACAGGAAGCTCCTACGAGCAGTACTTC. It yields the protein CSARDVTGSSYEQYF. V is TRBV20-1 and J is TRBJ2-7, with a weak D call TRBD1 (6 bases). The V end was cut by 0 bases, the J end by 0 bases, with 12 bases between. Germline CDR1 and CDR2: DFQATT and SNEGSKA (reference sequence). The CDR3 consists of 15 residues.

This clonotype occurred many times. The rearrangement joins TRBV6-1 to TRBJ1-2; unclear D gene. V shed 0 bases and J shed 2 bases, with 7 bases lying between them. The germline gives CDR1 MNHNS, CDR2 SASEGT. This CDR3 is built from 14 residues. The CDR3: CASSEAVRNYGYTF. DNA of the CDR3: TGTGCCAGCAGTGAAGCGGTACGGAACTATGGCTACACCTTC.

This clonotype came up a few times. Mismatch with germline at one junction end may stem from a read error. The chain combines TRBV7-7 with TRBJ2-3, with TRBD1 matching over 8 bases. The germline V gene has CDR1 SSHAT and CDR2 FNYEAQ (reference sequence). There are 15 residues in the CDR3. For the CDR3, the DNA is TGTGCTAGCAGCCAGGCAGGGGGCGCGAGCGATACGCAGTATTTT. Amino acid sequence: CASSQAGGASDTQYF.

This clonotype was seen ten or more times. The chain is built from TRBV14 and TRBJ2-7, with a possible D match to TRBD1 (6 bases). V was cut by 4 bases and J by 3 bases, with 7 bases left in between. The CDR3 covers 12 residues. Germline V gene data show CDR1 as SGHDN and CDR2 as FVKESK. CDR3 coding DNA: TGTGCCAGCAGCCCGGGACACTACGAGCAGTACTTC. This gives the protein CASSPGHYEQYF. Full variable domain (outside the CDR3, taken from reference TRBV14 and TRBJ2-7): EAGVTQFPSHSVIEKGQTVTLRCDPISGHDNLYWYRRVMGKEIKFLLHFVKESKQDESGMPNNRFLAERTGGTYSTLKVQPAELEDSGVYFCASSPGHYEQYFGPGTRLTVT.

This clonotype was seen more than once but under ten times. The rearrangement joins TRBV9 to TRBJ2-5; D could derive from TRBD1 or TRBD2 (6 bases each). V was shortened by 2 bases and J by 5 bases, with 19 bases between the two germline ends. CDR3 size: 16 residues. In germline, CDR1 is SGDLS, CDR2 YYNGEE. The CDR3 DNA reads TGTGCCAGCAGCGTGGCCCTCCAGAGGGGGGACGAGACCCAGTACTTC. Translating gives CASSVALQRGDETQYF.

The chain couples TRBV11-3 to TRBJ1-1; D gene unclear. The germline V and J ends were trimmed by 2 bases and 10 bases, with 17 bases remaining between them. CDR3 length: 14 amino acids. CDR1 is SGHNT, CDR2 YENEEA, per germline. The CDR3, as DNA: TGTGCCAGCAGCTTACCATCCTCAGGAGGGATAGCTTTCTTT. Its protein product is CASSLPSSGGIAFF. Based on the CDR3 plus reference TRBV11-3 and TRBJ1-1, the full variable domain is EAGVVQSPRYKIIEKKQPVAFWCNPISGHNTLYWYLQNLGQGPELLIRYENEEAVDDSQLPKDRFSAERLKGVDSTLKIQPAELGDSAVYLCASSLPSSGGIAFFGQGTRLTVV.

This clonotype occurred a few times. The chain couples TRBV24-1 to TRBJ2-7; TRBD1 aligns across 7 bases. Unmatched junction bases numbered 7, after V lost 4 bases and J lost 2 bases. From germline, CDR1 is KGHDR and CDR2 SFDVKD. The CDR3 sequence is 15 residues long. For the CDR3, the DNA is TGTGCCACCAGTGACCCCAAGACAGGGACCTACGAGCAGTACTTC. Translating it yields CATSDPKTGTYEQYF.

This chain links TRBV9 with TRBJ2-2, with 9 bases fitting TRBD1. The CDR3 spans 15 residues. Trimming removed 1 base from V and 5 bases from J; junction bases left unmatched: 3. CDR1 is SGDLS and CDR2 is YYNGEE in the germline V gene. CDR3 sequence (DNA): TGTGCCAGCAGCGTAAGTGGGACAGGGACCGGGGAGCTGTTTTTT. Amino acid sequence: CASSVSGTGTGELFF.

This clonotype was observed many times. The V gene is TRBV20-1, the J gene TRBJ2-7; 10 bases match TRBD2. Germline V lookup: CDR1 DFQATT, CDR2 SNEGSKA (reference sequence). The CDR3 has 15 residues. The junction had 11 bases not matched to a gene; V was cut back by 6 bases and J by 3 bases. The CDR3 DNA follows: TGCAGTGCCCACCAAGCGGGGGGGCCGAGCTACGAGCAGTACTTC. Amino acids: CSAHQAGGPSYEQYF.

This clonotype came up a few times. The chain carries TRBV29-1 and TRBJ1-1; tentatively, D is TRBD1 (5 bases). Looked up from germline, CDR1 is SQVTM and CDR2 is ANQGSEA. V was trimmed by 4 bases and J by 11 bases, leaving 14 bases between them. The length of the CDR3 is 11 residues. The CDR3 bases are TGCAGCGTTGCAGCAGTCGGGGGGGCTTTCTTT. Amino acid sequence: CSVAAVGGAFF.

The V call is TRBV7-2, the J call TRBJ1-6; tentatively, D is TRBD1 (5 bases). Trimming removed 2 bases from V and 7 bases from J, with 12 bases in between. There are 15 residues in the CDR3. Germline CDR1 SGHTA, CDR2 FQGNSA. CDR3 sequence: CASSLSGGVNSPLHF. CDR3 coding DNA: TGTGCCAGCAGCTTATCGGGAGGGGTCAATTCACCCCTCCACTTT.

This clonotype was recorded a few times. The J gene is TRBJ2-1, the V gene TRBV24-1; 14 bases match TRBD2. Germline V CDR1 and CDR2: KGHDR, SFDVKD. Germline trimming cut 3 bases from V and 8 bases from J; bases unmatched to any gene: 11. There are 18 residues in the CDR3. CDR3 sequence (DNA): TGTGCCACCAGTGATCAGAAAAGACTAGCGGGGGGGAAGGATGAGCAGTTCTTC. It translates to CATSDQKRLAGGKDEQFF.

This sequence joins TRBV29-1 and TRBJ2-7; D is possibly TRBD1 or TRBD2 (6 bases each). The CDR3 is made up of 13 amino acids. Germline CDR1 is SQVTM and CDR2 is ANQGSEA. V was trimmed by 6 bases and J by 7 bases, leaving 19 bases between them. For the CDR3, the DNA is TGCAGCGTCCCGCGGAGTGGGGGGCGTGAGCAGTACTTC. Amino acids: CSVPRSGGREQYF.

A few counts support this clonotype. V gene TRBV4-2 combines with J gene TRBJ2-7, with 7 bases lining up with TRBD2. The CDR3 loop spans 13 amino acids. J was trimmed by 4 bases and V by 3 bases; bases with no gene match: 3. Per the germline V gene, CDR1 is LGHNA and CDR2 is YNFKEQ. Here the CDR3 reads CASSQARGYEQYF. Here the CDR3 DNA reads TGTGCCAGCAGCCAGGCGCGGGGGTACGAGCAGTACTTC.

This chain links TRBV11-1 with TRBJ1-1, with 7 positions matching TRBD1. Germline trimming cut 4 bases from V and 1 base from J; bases unmatched to any gene: 9. CDR3 length: 16 amino acids. The germline V gene encodes CDR1 SGHAT and CDR2 FQDESV (reference sequence). CDR3 DNA sequence: TGTGCCAGCAGCTCTCGACAGGGCCCTGGGAACACTGAAGCTTTCTTT. Translating it yields CASSSRQGPGNTEAFF.

The chain has TRBV20-1 and TRBJ1-2; weak D call: TRBD1 (6 bases). The V end was cut by 2 bases, the J end by 4 bases, with 11 bases between. The germline gives CDR1 DFQATT, CDR2 SNEGSKA (reference sequence). The CDR3 has 13 amino acids. CDR3 coding DNA: TGCAGTGCTAGAAGCGGGACACTCTATGGCTACACCTTC. Encoded protein: CSARSGTLYGYTF.

This clonotype came up a few times. This sequence joins TRBV5-1 and TRBJ1-6; D possibly corresponds to TRBD1 (5 bases). CDR1 and CDR2 from the germline V gene are SGHRS and YFSETQ. V lost 0 bases, J lost 10 bases, and 14 bases lay in between. The CDR3 consists of 15 residues. CDR3 sequence reads: CASSLGGGTFSPLHF. The CDR3 DNA reads as TGCGCCAGCAGCTTGGGCGGGGGAACCTTCTCACCCCTCCACTTT. Full variable domain (rest looked up from reference TRBV5-1 and TRBJ1-6): KAGVTQTPRYLIKTRGQQVTLSCSPISGHRSVSWYQQTPGQGLQFLFEYFSETQRNKGNFPGRFSGRQFSNSRSEMNVSTLELGDSALYLCASSLGGGTFSPLHFGNGTRLTVT.

In this sample, this clonotype turned up many times. This chain uses TRBV10-3 with TRBJ2-5, with D unclear. The V gene lost 3 bases and the J gene lost 5 bases, with 13 bases spanning the gap. Germline assignment: CDR1 ENHRY and CDR2 SYGVKD. CDR3 size: 14 residues. CDR3 coding DNA: TGTGCCATCAGTGAATTGGTAGGGATGGAGACCCAGTACTTC. This sequence encodes CAISELVGMETQYF.

At least ten counts were recorded for this clonotype. The V gene is TRBV5-1, the J gene TRBJ2-7; 8 bases line up with TRBD1. This CDR3 is 16 amino acids long. Unmatched junction bases numbered 13, after V lost 7 bases and J lost 1 base. The germline V gene has CDR1 SGHRS and CDR2 YFSETQ. The CDR3: CASRVVPGQASYEQYF. The CDR3 DNA reads TGCGCCAGCCGAGTGGTACCGGGACAGGCGTCCTACGAGCAGTACTTC.

This clonotype came up many times. The J gene is TRBJ2-2, the V gene TRBV28; no clear D. The CDR3 runs to 15 residues. V shed 6 bases and J shed 4 bases, with 15 bases lying between them. The V gene's germline CDR1 is MDHEN and CDR2 SYDVKM. The CDR3 DNA reads as TGTGCCAGCAGCTTAAGATGGAGTGGCACCGGGGAGCTGTTTTTT. It codes for CASSLRWSGTGELFF.

This chain joins TRBV9 and TRBJ2-6; D call uncertain. Germline values: CDR1 SGDLS, CDR2 YYNGEE. This CDR3 has 16 amino acids. V lost 6 bases and J 0 bases, leaving 13 bases between the germline ends. The CDR3 region is CASTGHGNSGANVLTF. The DNA of the CDR3 is TGTGCCAGCACCGGGCACGGAAACTCTGGGGCCAACGTCCTGACTTTC.

This clonotype came up a few times. This chain links TRBV10-3 with TRBJ1-4; D remains ambiguous. Trimming removed 0 bases from V and 6 bases from J, with 11 bases in between. The CDR3 sequence is 15 residues long. The germline V gene has CDR1 ENHRY and CDR2 SYGVKD. The CDR3 DNA follows: TGTGCCATCAGTGAGTCAGGGCGGCCGGATGAAAAACTGTTTTTT. Translation gives CAISESGRPDEKLFF.

This clonotype appeared many times. The chain employs TRBV5-5 and TRBJ1-3; D gene ambiguous. From germline, CDR1 is SGHKS and CDR2 YYEKEE (reference sequence). Between the trimmed V and J ends, which lost 4 bases and 0 bases, there was a span of 11 bases. This CDR3 is 15 amino acids long. The CDR3 loop is CASSGLSGSGNTIYF. The CDR3 nucleotides read TGTGCCAGCAGCGGGTTGTCAGGCTCTGGAAACACCATATATTTT.

The table lists this clonotype with a few counts. This chain joins TRBV7-9 and TRBJ2-3, with a weak D call TRBD1 (5 bases). Germline V gene lookup returns CDR1 SEHNR and CDR2 FQNEAQ (reference sequence). The V end was cut by 6 bases, the J end by 0 bases, with 16 bases between. The CDR3 runs to 16 residues. The CDR3 sequence: CASSETLRQSTDTQYF. The CDR3 DNA reads TGTGCCAGCAGTGAGACGTTACGACAGAGCACAGATACGCAGTATTTT.